The present TCR beta chain was sequenced within a study of blood T cells in healthy people across ages. The CDR3 is made up of 17 amino acids. V lost 0 bases, J lost 4 bases, and 16 bases lay in between. CDR1 and CDR2 (germline): LGHNA, YSLEER. Next came a second PCR, run for about 7 to 12 cycles, which used a sample-barcoded 5' primer along with a J-beta primer mix. Via MiXCR, TCRdb re-called the 5' RACE reads, giving one row per CDR3 protein. The sample lists about 640,000 distinct CDR3 sequences; approximately 30% were seen once. The chain is built from TRBV4-3 and TRBJ1-5; D is ambiguous. This clonotype was obtained from a woman aged 80 or older in good health. Input material: blood. The CDR3 DNA sequence: TGCGCCAGCAGCCAAGATTACGCGTTAGAGGGTAATCAGCCCCAGCATTTT. Amino acids: CASSQDYALEGNQPQHF.